The clone carrying this T cell receptor (beta chain) was recorded at least ten times. Every isolated RNA sample was fully reverse transcribed, so sequencing captured expressed TCRB transcripts. Assay used: immunoSEQ multiplex PCR; TCRdb lists only in-frame clones, some missing. The sample consists of under 250,000 clones, approximately 11% of them appearing once. The data originate from a study of beta chain features in type 1 diabetes. CD45RO/CCR7/CD25/CD127/CD95/CD27 staining was used to isolate CD4+ naive, central memory, regulatory and stem cell-like memory cells by sorting. This CDR3 has 15 amino acids. V lost 4 bases and J lost 1, with 12 bases in between. The germline CDR1 and CDR2 sequences are SGHNT and YYREEE (reference sequence).

The TCR originated in a man younger than 35 in good health. Source material: central memory CD4+ T cells from blood. The V gene is TRBV5-4, the J gene TRBJ2-4, with a tentative D call TRBD1 (6 bases). CDR3 nucleotides: TGTGCCAGCAGCCACAGGGTGGAGGCCAAAAACATTCAGTACTTC. This translates into CASSHRVEAKNIQYF.